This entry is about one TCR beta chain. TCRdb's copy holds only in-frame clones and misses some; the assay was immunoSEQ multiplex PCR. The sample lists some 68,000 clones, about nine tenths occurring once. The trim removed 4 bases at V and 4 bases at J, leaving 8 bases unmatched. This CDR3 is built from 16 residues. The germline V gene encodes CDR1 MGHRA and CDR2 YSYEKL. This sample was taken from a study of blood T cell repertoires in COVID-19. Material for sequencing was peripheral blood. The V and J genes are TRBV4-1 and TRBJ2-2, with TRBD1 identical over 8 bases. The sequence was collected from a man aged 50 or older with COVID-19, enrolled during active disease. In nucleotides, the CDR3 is TGCGCCAGCAGCCTACGGACAGGGTTAACCACCGGGGAGCTGTTTTTT. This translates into CASSLRTGLTTGELFF.